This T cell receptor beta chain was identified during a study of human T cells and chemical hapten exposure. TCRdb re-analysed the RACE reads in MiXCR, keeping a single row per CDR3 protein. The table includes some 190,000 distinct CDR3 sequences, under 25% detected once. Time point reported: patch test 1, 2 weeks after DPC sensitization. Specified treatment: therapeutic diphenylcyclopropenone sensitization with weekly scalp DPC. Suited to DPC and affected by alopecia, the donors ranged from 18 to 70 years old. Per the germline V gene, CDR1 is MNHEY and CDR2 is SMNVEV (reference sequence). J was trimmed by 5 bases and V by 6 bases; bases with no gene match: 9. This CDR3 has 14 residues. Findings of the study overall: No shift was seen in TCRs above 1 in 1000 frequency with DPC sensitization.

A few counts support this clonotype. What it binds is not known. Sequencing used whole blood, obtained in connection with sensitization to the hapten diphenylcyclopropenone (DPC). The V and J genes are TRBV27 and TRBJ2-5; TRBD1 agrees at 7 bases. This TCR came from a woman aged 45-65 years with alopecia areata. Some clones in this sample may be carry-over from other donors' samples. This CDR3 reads CASSPLGGHETQYF. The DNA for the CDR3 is TGTGCCAGCAGCCCCCTAGGGGGCCACGAGACCCAGTACTTC.